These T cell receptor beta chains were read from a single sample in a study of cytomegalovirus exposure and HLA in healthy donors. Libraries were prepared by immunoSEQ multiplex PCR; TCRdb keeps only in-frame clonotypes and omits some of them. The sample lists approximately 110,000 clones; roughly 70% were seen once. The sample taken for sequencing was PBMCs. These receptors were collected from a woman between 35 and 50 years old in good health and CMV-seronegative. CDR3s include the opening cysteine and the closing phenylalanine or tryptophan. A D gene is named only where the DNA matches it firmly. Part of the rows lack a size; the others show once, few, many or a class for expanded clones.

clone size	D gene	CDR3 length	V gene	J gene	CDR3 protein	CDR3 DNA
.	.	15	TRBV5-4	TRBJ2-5	CASSLAQGGLETQYF	TGTGCCAGCAGCTTGGCCCAGGGCGGCCTCGAGACCCAGTACTTC
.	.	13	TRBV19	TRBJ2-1	CASSTVQEDEQFF	TGTGCCAGTAGTACGGTCCAGGAGGATGAGCAGTTCTTC
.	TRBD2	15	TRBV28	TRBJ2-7	CASSFPGGGGREQYF	TGTGCCAGCAGTTTCCCCGGCGGGGGGGGGAGGGAGCAGTACTTC
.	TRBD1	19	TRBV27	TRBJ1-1	CASSTRDREFGGVRTEAFF	TGTGCCAGCAGTACCCGGGACAGGGAGTTCGGGGGAGTTCGGACTGAAGCTTTCTTT
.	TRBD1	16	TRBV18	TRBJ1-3	CASSTGQGRTGNTIYF	TGTGCCAGCTCAACCGGACAGGGCAGAACTGGAAACACCATATATTTT
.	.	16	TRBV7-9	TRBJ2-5	CASSSLGRPSGETQYF	TGTGCCAGCAGCTCTTTGGGGCGGCCCTCCGGGGAGACCCAGTACTTC
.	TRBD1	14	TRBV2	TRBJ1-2	CARAERTGDYGYTF	TGTGCCAGAGCGGAGAGGACAGGAGACTATGGCTACACCTTC
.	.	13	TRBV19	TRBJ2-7	CASQGPGFYEQYF	TGTGCCAGTCAGGGGCCCGGGTTCTACGAGCAGTACTTC
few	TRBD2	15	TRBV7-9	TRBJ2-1	CASSQTSGRRNEQFF	TGTGCCAGCAGTCAAACTAGCGGGAGGAGGAATGAGCAGTTCTTC
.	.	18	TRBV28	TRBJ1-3	CASSPTGYPGSSGNTIYF	TGTGCCAGCAGCCCTACAGGTTACCCAGGGTCCTCTGGAAACACCATATATTTT
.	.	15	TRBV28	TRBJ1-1	CASSSQAGAITEAFF	TGTGCCAGCAGTTCCCAGGCAGGGGCCATCACTGAAGCTTTCTTT
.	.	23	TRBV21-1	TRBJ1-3	CASARVGTGGRIDRRSSGNTIYF	TGTGCCAGCGCCCGTGTCGGGACAGGGGGTAGGATTGACCGTCGAAGCTCTGGAAACACCATATATTTT
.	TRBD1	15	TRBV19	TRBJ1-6	CASSTGDRTNSPLHF	TGTGCCAGTAGTACCGGGGACAGGACTAATTCACCCCTCCACTTT
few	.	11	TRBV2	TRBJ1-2	CASSAGYGYTF	TGTGCCAGCAGCGCAGGCTATGGCTACACCTTC
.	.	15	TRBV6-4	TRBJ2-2	CASSDTSTNTGELFF	TGTGCCAGCAGTGACACTAGCACGAACACCGGGGAGCTGTTTTTT
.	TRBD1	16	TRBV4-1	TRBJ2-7	CASSQESGRTGREQYF	TGCGCCAGCAGCCAAGAGAGCGGCCGGACAGGGCGAGAGCAGTACTTC
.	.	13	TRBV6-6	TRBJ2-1	CASSPRSTNEQFF	TGTGCCAGCAGTCCCAGGTCGACCAATGAGCAGTTCTTC
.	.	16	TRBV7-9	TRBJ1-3	CASSLASLPSGNTIYF	TGTGCCAGCAGCTTAGCCTCCCTCCCCTCTGGAAACACCATATATTTT
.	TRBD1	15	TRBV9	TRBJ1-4	CASSVGGTGKEKLFF	TGTGCCAGCAGCGTAGGGGGGACAGGAAAAGAAAAACTGTTTTTT
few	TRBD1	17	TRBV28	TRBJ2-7	CASSGQGRRADVYEQYF	TGTGCCAGCAGCGGACAGGGGCGGAGGGCCGATGTCTACGAGCAGTACTTC
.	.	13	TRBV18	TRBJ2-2	CASSERFTGELFF	TGTGCCAGCTCAGAACGGTTCACCGGGGAGCTGTTTTTT
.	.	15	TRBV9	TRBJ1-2	CASSVVADSNYGYTF	TGTGCCAGCAGCGTAGTGGCAGATTCTAACTATGGCTACACCTTC
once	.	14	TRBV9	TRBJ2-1	CASSAQDSYNEQFF	TGTGCCAGCAGCGCCCAGGACTCCTACAATGAGCAGTTCTTC
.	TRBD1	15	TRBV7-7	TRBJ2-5	CASSLAGQGGETQYF	TGTGCCAGCAGCTTAGCGGGACAGGGAGGGGAGACCCAGTACTTC
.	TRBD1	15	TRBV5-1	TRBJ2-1	CASSLLQGAGNEQFF	TGCGCCAGCAGCTTGTTGCAGGGGGCCGGGAATGAGCAGTTCTTC
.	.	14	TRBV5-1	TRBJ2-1	CASSLTGDYNEQFF	TGCGCCAGCAGCTTGACCGGGGACTACAATGAGCAGTTCTTC
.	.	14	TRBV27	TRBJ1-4	CASSPGRGVEKLFF	TGTGCCAGCAGTCCGGGACGGGGGGTTGAAAAACTGTTTTTT
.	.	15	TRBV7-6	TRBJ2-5	CASSLRTSSEETQYF	TGTGCCAGCAGCTTACGCACTAGCTCTGAAGAGACCCAGTACTTC
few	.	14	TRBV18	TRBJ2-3	CASSPSAGGDTQYF	TGTGCCAGCTCACCCTCCGCTGGGGGGGATACGCAGTATTTT
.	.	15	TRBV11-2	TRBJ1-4	CASSFGQTINEKLFF	TGTGCCAGCAGCTTCGGCCAGACTATTAATGAAAAACTGTTTTTT
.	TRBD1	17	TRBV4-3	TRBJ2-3	CASSQEALGQDTDTQYF	TGCGCCAGCAGCCAAGAGGCTCTGGGACAGGACACAGATACGCAGTATTTT
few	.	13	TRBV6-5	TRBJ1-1	CASKGTSNTEAFF	TGTGCCAGCAAGGGGACATCGAACACTGAAGCTTTCTTT
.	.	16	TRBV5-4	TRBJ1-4	CASSPNVARGGEKLFF	TGTGCCAGCAGCCCGAATGTCGCCAGGGGAGGGGAAAAACTGTTTTTT
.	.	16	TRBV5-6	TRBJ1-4	CASSLSLTEVNEKLFF	TGTGCCAGCAGCTTGAGCTTGACAGAGGTTAATGAAAAACTGTTTTTT
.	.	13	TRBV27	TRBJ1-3	CATARGSGNTIYF	TGTGCCACAGCACGGGGCTCTGGAAACACCATATATTTT
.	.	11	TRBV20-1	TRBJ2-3	CSAAVSGTQYF	TGCAGTGCTGCAGTTTCGGGTACGCAGTATTTT
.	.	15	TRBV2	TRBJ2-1	CASGEVVIRGWEQFF	TGTGCCAGCGGTGAAGTCGTCATCCGGGGATGGGAGCAGTTCTTC
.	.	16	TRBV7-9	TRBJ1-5	CASSLVRGSSNQPQHF	TGTGCCAGCAGCTTAGTGAGGGGGTCTAGCAATCAGCCCCAGCATTTT